The present entry profiles one TCR beta chain with its context. Its antigen remains unknown. This entry comes from a study of shared clonotypes between healthy human individuals. Study-level points and caveats: Read depth was anticipated to influence clonotype sharing among donors.

TCRdb's copy holds only in-frame clones and misses some; the assay was immunoSEQ multiplex PCR. The sample contains fewer than 850,000 clones, around 96% of which appear only once. Germline loops: CDR1 SQVTM, CDR2 ANQGSEA. The CDR3 runs 15 residues. Trimming removed 1 base from V and 3 bases from J; junction bases left unmatched: 6. CD45RO negativity and positive selection for CCR7 defined naive CD8 cells, a population that excluded terminally differentiated effector memory CD45RA+ cells. Source material: naive CD8+ T cells sorted from blood. This chain joins TRBV29-1 and TRBJ2-7; 10 nucleotides align to TRBD2. The sequence was collected from a man younger than 45 in good health. The CDR3 nucleotides read TGCAGCGTTGAAGTACGGGTAGCGGGAGGCTACGAGCAGTACTTC. It codes for CSVEVRVAGGYEQYF.